The clone carrying this T cell receptor beta chain was picked up a small number of times. Its target is unknown. Germline CDR1 SGHNT, CDR2 YYREEE (reference sequence). This CDR3 is 16 amino acids long. V was shortened by 0 bases and J by 6 bases, with 19 bases between the two germline ends. The data were taken from a study of vaccination and CD4 T cells after COVID-19. About the study: Overlapping peptides of the spike proteins of SARS-CoV-2, HCoV-NL63, HCoV-OC43 and HCoV-229E were used for cell stimulation. Control cultures were supplied with a CEFX pool, an HIV-1 Nef pool, or no peptide at all.

As to treatment: roughly ten-day PBMC culture with coronavirus spike peptide pools or control peptides (ViraFEST assay). Oncomine TCR Beta short-read sequencing was applied to DNA from cultured CD4+ T cells. TCRdb used MiXCR to reprocess the PCR reads, holding one entry per CDR3 protein. The sample consists of approximately 5,100 distinct CDR3 sequences, around 80% of them appearing once. The sequenced sample was CD4+ T cells from blood, cultured in vitro. The clonotype was recovered from a human donor who had recovered from COVID-19. This chain uses TRBV5-4 with TRBJ2-7, with D tentatively TRBD1 (5 bases). In nucleotides, the CDR3 is TGTGCCAGCAGCTTGGAGGGGCAGGGTTTGTCGTCCGAGCAGTACTTC. It codes for CASSLEGQGLSSEQYF.